This TCR beta chain derives from a study of blood T cell repertoires in COVID-19. About the research overall: Acute and convalescent COVID-19 samples came from the United States, Italy and Spain. PBMCs, B-cell-depleted T cells, or T cells were the source of the cDNA or gDNA that made up the material.

Trimming took off 0 bases at V and 5 bases at J, with 13 bases between the two ends. The CDR3 extends over 15 amino acids. Germline values: CDR1 MNHEY, CDR2 SMNVEV (reference sequence). Authors' processing steps: Estimated nucleated cell counts came from reference gene primer amplification. Sequencing used immunoSEQ multiplex PCR; TCRdb keeps in-frame clones, though not all of them. Clonal size and the V and J genes are those of that table, whereas D and trimming came from the DNA. The data show roughly 140,000 clones, roughly 82% seen once. J is TRBJ2-5 and V is TRBV27; no definite D call. Sequencing input: peripheral blood. The source is a man in his 60s with active or convalescent COVID-19. This chain's CDR3 is CASSLSGRARETQYF. The CDR3 DNA reads as TGTGCCAGCAGTTTATCTGGGCGCGCCAGGGAGACCCAGTACTTC.